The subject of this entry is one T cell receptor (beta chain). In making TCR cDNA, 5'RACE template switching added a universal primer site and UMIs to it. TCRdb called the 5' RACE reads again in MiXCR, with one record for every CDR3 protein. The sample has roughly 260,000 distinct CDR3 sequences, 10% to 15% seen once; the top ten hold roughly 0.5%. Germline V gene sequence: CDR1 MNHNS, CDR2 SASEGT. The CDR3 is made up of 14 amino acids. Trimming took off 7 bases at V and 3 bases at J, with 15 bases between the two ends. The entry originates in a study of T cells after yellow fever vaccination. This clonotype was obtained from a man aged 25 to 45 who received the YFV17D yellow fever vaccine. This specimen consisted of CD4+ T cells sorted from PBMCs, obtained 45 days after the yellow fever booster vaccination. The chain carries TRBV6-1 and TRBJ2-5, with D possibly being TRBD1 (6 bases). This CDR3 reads CASNRALGKETQYF. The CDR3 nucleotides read TGTGCCAGCAACAGGGCATTGGGGAAAGAGACCCAGTACTTC.